These T cell receptor beta chains were read from a single sample in a study of blood T cell repertoires in COVID-19. Data came from immunoSEQ multiplex PCR; TCRdb stores just in-frame clones and leaves some out. This repertoire shows over 250,000 clones, about 81% found once; its top ten account for around 3.9%. The sequencing sample was made of PBMCs or T cells enriched from blood (not recorded which). The source is a man aged 25-45 years with acute COVID-19. Both conserved end residues are part of each CDR3. The order of the fields is CDR3 protein, CDR3 DNA, J gene, V gene, clone size, D gene. A D gene is named only where the DNA matches it firmly. Size is omitted from some rows. Given values are once, few, many or a class for expanded clones.

CASTKTENEKLFF TGTGCCAGCACCAAGACAGAAAATGAAAAACTGTTTTTT TRBJ1-4 TRBV5-6 - -
CASSDLGGMEAFF TGTGCCAGCTCGGATCTTGGGGGCATGGAAGCTTTCTTT TRBJ1-1 TRBV5-4 - -
CASSRRPGTGPGAKEQFF TGTGCCAGCAGCCGACGTCCCGGGACAGGGCCGGGGGCCAAAGAGCAGTTCTTC TRBJ2-1 TRBV14 few TRBD1
CASIRTSSGNYGYTF TGTGCCAGCATCCGAACTTCATCGGGTAACTATGGCTACACCTTC TRBJ1-2 TRBV2 few -
CASSFMSGGSGNTIYF TGTGCCAGCAGCTTCATGTCAGGGGGATCGGGAAACACCATATATTTT TRBJ1-3 TRBV11-3 - TRBD1
CASSWASGGAKNEQFF TGTGCCAGCAGCTGGGCTAGCGGGGGGGCCAAAAATGAGCAGTTCTTC TRBJ2-1 TRBV11-1 - TRBD2
CASSLGGGANQPQHF TGTGCCAGCAGCCTGGGGGGAGGGGCCAATCAGCCCCAGCATTTT TRBJ1-5 TRBV28 - -
CASVRQILSYNEQFF TGTGCCAGCGTAAGACAGATCCTCTCCTACAATGAGCAGTTCTTC TRBJ2-1 TRBV6-5 - -
CSPGDTEAFF TGCAGTCCCGGGGACACTGAAGCTTTCTTT TRBJ1-1 TRBV20-1 few -
CASRGTRATNEKLFF TGTGCCTCACGGGGGACTCGGGCCACTAATGAAAAACTGTTTTTT TRBJ1-4 TRBV2 few -
CATSDLGGSRNEQFF TGTGCCACCAGTGATTTGGGCGGGAGTCGTAATGAGCAGTTCTTC TRBJ2-1 TRBV24-1 - TRBD2
CASSPGTGAEKLFF TGTGCCAGCAGCCCCGGGACAGGGGCGGAAAAACTGTTTTTT TRBJ1-4 TRBV11-2 - TRBD1
CASSLIPGGDTQYF TGTGCCAGCAGTTTAATTCCCGGGGGTGATACGCAGTATTTT TRBJ2-3 TRBV28 - -
CASSGGTSGGYDKNIQYF TGCGCCAGCAGCGGCGGGACTAGCGGGGGGTATGACAAAAACATTCAGTACTTC TRBJ2-4 TRBV5-1 - TRBD2
CASSETQGPVYNEQFF TGTGCCAGCAGCGAGACACAGGGGCCGGTATACAATGAGCAGTTCTTC TRBJ2-1 TRBV9 - TRBD1
CASSFSGPGEETQYF TGTGCCAGCAGCTTCAGCGGGCCCGGGGAAGAGACCCAGTACTTC TRBJ2-5 TRBV5-6 - -